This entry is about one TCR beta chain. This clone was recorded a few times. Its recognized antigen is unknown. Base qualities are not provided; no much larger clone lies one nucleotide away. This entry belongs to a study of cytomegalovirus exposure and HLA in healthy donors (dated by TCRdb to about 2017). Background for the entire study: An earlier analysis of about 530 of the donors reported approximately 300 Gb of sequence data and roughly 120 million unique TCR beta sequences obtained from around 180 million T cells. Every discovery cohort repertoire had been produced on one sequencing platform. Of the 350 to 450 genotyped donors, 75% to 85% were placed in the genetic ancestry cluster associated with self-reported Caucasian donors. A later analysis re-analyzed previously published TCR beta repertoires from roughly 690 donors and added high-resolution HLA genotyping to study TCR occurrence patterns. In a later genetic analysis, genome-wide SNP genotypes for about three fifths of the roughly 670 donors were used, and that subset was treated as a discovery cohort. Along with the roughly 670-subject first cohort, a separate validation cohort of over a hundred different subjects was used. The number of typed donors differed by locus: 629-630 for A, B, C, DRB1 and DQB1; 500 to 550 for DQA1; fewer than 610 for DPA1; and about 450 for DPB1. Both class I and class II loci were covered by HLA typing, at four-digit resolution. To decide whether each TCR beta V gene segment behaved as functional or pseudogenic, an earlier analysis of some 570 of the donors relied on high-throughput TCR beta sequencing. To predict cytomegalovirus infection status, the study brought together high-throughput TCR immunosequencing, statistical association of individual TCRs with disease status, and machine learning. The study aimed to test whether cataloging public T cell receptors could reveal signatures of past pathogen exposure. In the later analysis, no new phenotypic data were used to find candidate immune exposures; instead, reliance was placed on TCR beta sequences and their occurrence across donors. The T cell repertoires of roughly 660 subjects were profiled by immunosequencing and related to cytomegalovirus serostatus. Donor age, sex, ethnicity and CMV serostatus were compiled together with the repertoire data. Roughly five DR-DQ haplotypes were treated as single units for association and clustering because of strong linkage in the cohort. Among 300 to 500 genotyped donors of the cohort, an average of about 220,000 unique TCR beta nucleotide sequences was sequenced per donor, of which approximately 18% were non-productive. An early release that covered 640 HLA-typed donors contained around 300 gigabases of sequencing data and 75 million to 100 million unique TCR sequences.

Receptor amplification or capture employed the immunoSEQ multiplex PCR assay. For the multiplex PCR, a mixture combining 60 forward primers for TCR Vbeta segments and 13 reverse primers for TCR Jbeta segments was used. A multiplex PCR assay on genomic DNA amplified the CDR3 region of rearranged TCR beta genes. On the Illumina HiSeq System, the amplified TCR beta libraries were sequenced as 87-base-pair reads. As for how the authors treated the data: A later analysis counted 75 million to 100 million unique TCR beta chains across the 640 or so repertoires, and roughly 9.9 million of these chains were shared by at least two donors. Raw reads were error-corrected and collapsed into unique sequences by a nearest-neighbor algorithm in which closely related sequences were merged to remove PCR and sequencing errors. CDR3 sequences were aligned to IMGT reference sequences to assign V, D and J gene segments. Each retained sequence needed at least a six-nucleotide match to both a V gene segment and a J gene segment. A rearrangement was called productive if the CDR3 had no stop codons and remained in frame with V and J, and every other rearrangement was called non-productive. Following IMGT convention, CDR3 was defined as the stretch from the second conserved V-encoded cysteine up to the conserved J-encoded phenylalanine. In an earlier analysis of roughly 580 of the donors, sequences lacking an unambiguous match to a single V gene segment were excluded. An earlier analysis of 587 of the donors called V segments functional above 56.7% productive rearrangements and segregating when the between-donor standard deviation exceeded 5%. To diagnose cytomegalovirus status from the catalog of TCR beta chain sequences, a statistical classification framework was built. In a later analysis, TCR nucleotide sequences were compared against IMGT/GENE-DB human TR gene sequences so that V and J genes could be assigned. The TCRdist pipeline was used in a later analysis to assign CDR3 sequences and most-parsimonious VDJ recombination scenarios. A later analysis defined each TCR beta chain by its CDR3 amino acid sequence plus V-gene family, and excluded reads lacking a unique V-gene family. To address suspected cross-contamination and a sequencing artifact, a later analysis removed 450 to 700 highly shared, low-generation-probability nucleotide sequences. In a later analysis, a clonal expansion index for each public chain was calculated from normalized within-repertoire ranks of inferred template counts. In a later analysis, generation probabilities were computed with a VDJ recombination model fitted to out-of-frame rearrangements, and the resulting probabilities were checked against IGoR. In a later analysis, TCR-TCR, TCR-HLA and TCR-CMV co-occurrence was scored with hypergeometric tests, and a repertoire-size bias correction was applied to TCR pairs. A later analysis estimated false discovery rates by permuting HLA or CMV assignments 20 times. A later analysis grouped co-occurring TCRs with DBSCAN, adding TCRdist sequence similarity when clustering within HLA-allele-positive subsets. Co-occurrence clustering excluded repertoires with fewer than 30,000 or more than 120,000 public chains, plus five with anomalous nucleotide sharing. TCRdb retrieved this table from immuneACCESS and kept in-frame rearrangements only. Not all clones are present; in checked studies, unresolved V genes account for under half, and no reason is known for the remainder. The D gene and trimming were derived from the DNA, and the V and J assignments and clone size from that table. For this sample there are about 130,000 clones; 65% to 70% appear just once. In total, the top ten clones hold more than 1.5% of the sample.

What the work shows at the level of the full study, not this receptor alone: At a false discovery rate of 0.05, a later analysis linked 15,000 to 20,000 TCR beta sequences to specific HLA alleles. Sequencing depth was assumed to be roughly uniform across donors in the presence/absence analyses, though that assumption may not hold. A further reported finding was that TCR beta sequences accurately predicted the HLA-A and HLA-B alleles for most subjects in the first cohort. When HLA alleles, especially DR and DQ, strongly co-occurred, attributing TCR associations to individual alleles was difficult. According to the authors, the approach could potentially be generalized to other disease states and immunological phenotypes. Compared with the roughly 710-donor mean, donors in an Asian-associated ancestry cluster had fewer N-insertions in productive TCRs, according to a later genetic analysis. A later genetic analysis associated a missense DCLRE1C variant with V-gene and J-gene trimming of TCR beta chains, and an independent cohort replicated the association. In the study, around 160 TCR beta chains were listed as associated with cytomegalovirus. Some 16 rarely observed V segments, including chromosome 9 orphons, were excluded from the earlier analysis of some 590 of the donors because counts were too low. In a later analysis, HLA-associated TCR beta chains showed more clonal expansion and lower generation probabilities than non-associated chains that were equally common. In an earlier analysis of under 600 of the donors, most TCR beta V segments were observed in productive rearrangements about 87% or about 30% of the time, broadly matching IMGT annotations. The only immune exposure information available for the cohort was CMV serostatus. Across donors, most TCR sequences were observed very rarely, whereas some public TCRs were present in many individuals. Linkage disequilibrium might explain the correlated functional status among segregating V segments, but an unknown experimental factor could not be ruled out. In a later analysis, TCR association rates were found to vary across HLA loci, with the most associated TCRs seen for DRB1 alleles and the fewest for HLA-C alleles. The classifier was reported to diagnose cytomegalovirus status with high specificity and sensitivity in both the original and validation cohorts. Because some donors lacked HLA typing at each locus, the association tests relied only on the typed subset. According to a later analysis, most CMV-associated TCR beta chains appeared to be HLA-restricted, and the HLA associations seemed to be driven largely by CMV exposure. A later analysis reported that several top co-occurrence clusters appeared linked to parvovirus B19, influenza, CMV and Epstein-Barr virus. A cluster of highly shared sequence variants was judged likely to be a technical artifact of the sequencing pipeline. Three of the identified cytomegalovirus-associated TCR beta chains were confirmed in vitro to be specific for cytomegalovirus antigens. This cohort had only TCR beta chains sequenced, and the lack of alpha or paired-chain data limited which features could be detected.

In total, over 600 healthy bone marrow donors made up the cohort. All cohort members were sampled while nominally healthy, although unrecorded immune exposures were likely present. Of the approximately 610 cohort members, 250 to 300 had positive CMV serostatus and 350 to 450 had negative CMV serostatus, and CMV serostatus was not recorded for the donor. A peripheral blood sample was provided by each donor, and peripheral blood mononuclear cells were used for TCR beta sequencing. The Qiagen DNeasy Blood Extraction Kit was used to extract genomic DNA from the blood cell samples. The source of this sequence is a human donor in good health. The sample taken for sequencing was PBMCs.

The encoded CDR3 is CASSVGLASYEQYF. The DNA sequence reads TGTGCCAGCAGCGTAGGTCTAGCGTCCTACGAGCAGTACTTC. The chain was built from TRBV9 and TRBJ2-7, with a tentative D gene TRBD2 over 6 matching bases. Including cysteine and phenylalanine, the CDR3 has 14 amino acids. Just the 42-base CDR3 DNA is kept, in frame starting at base 1. V is cut by 0 bases and J by 1 base, and the space between the germline ends is 8 bases. As encoded in the germline V gene, CDR1 is SGDLS while CDR2 is YYNGEE.